This T cell receptor beta chain was profiled in a study of blood T cell repertoires in COVID-19. Enrolled through a virtual design, the participants were between 18 and 89 years of age and came from about two dozen US areas. Clinical history as reported by participants underpinned cohort assignment. Trimming stripped 5 bases from V and 3 bases from J, with 11 bases between. This CDR3 has 13 amino acids. CDR1 and CDR2 from the germline V gene are LNHDA and SQIVND (reference sequence). Sequencing was performed with immunoSEQ multiplex PCR; in TCRdb, only in-frame clones are kept and a portion is missing. The repertoire holds roughly 250,000 clones, approximately 90% seen once, with about 1.9% in the top ten.

The source material was PBMCs or T cells enriched from blood (not recorded which). The sequence derives from a woman aged 18-29 years who had recovered from COVID-19. The chain uses TRBV19 and TRBJ2-7, with a weak D call TRBD1 (6 bases). The CDR3 coding sequence is TGTGCCAGTAGTTCCGACAGGTTCTACGAGCAGTACTTC. Protein sequence: CASSSDRFYEQYF.